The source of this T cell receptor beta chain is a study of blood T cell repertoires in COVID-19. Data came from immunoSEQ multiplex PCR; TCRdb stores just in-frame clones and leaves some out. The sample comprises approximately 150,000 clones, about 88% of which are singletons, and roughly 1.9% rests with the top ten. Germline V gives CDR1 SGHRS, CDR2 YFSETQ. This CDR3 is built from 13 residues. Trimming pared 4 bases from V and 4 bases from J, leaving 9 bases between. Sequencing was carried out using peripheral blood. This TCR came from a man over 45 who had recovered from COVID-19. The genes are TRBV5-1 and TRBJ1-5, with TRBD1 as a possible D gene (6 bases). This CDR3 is CASSQDSNQPQHF. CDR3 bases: TGCGCCAGCAGCCAGGACAGTAATCAGCCCCAGCATTTT.